Here is one T cell receptor (beta chain) with its context. Its antigen target is currently unknown. Possible read error: a much larger clone is one base away. Library preparation used PCR. The data were produced on an Illumina HiSeq 4000. Preparation of bulk TCR libraries followed a previously described approach, with the TCR primers listed in Table S5. Purification of total RNA was performed with the Qiagen AllPrep DNA/RNA kit. Reads from multiple sequencing runs of the same library were pooled before analysis. Processing in the source paper ran as follows. Reads were retained only if an exact TCR constant sequence was present, and the retained reads were trimmed to 150 nt and grouped according to their 12-nt molecular barcodes. Within each barcode group, reads were sub-clustered at a 15% Levenshtein threshold, and quality-weighted consensus sequences were built per RNA molecule. Non-functional sequences were filtered out, along with any lower-count sequence sitting one edit away from another sequence. Based on fitting two negative binomial distributions, any barcode sub-cluster with under 20% of the maximum read count was discarded. In TCRdb, the public reads were trimmed at Q25 with fastp and aligned with MiXCR, with productive beta chains retained. Identical CDR3 protein sequences are pooled into one entry, listed with their most common genes and DNA. TCRdb, rather than the study authors, made the V and J calls. Counted in this sample were 62,000 or so distinct CDR3 sequences; roughly 20% of them appeared once. Approximately 1.5% of the sample is taken by the ten largest.

This entry belongs to a study of molecular identifiers for immune sequencing clone quantification (dated by TCRdb to the late 2010s). Background for the entire study: In a replicate experiment, RNA from roughly 18,000 or 92,000 naive CD8 T cells was split into five aliquots, four of which were sequenced. CD8 T cells were used in a methods study to benchmark molecular-identifier clustering-based TCR repertoire sequencing (MIDCIRS) and TCR RNA copy counting.

Libraries of naive CD8 T cells were built from anywhere between about 18,000 and 1,000,000 sorted cells, with 10%, 30% or 50% of the purified RNA used. Naive CD8 T cells were FACS-sorted as CD8+CD4-CCR7+CD45RA+ on a BD FACSAria II into RLT Plus buffer. To test detection sensitivity, Jurkat RNA equal to 10 or so TCR copies was added to samples of about 20,000-1,000,000 naive CD8 T cells. CD8 T cells were enriched with RosetteSep CD8+ T Cell Enrichment Cocktail and Ficoll-Paque, followed by ACK red cell lysis. According to the germline V gene, CDR1 reads SGDLS and CDR2 reads YYNGEE. V has 0 bases trimmed and J has 6 bases trimmed; junction bases matching no gene number 6. The CDR3 has 15 amino acids, counting the end cysteine and phenylalanine. CDR3 DNA only is kept here, 45 bases in frame from base 1. Beyond this particular receptor, the publication reports: Identical TCR molecules sharing a barcode could cause highly expanded clone sizes to be underestimated. Modeling indicated 2.5 to 3.5 TCR RNA copies recovered per cell, compared with about 10 by digital PCR, which implies a capture efficiency of around 30%. A single cell's worth of spiked-in Jurkat TCR RNA was reported detectable even among one million naive CD8 T cells. Naive libraries contained spiked-in Jurkat TCR RNA (approximately nine copies' worth), which is not part of the donor repertoire. When barcode sub-clustering was not used, chimeric consensus sequences inflated TCR diversity, with chimeras reaching as high as 47%. In CMV-specific effector cells, clones with more than 20 RNA copies accounted for over 99% of molecules, whereas in naive cells such clones accounted for under 1%.

The chain employs TRBV9 and TRBJ1-5; 7 central nucleotides agree with TRBD1. The TCR comes from a human donor in good health. Some libraries in this study had Jurkat cell RNA spiked in. The sequencing sample was made of naive CD8+ T cells from blood, with Jurkat cell RNA spiked in. The cell subset or site label here, explained by the study, means: FACS-sorted CD8+CD4-CCR7+CD45RA+ naive T cells. The encoded CDR3 is CASSVEGQGGQPQHF. The sequenced DNA: TGTGCCAGCAGCGTAGAAGGGCAGGGGGGTCAGCCCCAGCATTTT.